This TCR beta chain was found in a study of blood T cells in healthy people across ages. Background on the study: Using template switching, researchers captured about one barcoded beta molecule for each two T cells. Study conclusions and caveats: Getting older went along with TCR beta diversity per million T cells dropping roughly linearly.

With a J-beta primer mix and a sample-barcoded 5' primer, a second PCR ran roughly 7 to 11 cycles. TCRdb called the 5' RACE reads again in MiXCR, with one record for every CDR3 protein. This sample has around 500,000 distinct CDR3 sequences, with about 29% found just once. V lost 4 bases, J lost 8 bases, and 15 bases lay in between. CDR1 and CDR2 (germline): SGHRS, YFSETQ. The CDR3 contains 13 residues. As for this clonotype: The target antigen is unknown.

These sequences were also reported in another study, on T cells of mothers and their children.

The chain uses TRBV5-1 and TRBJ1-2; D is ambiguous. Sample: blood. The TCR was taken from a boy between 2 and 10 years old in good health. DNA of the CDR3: TGCGCCAGCAGCGGCCGTGAGGTGGGAGGCTACACCTTC. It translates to CASSGREVGGYTF.